This is a list of T cell receptor beta chains from one sample in a study of cytomegalovirus exposure and HLA in healthy donors. Assay used: immunoSEQ multiplex PCR; TCRdb lists only in-frame clones, some missing. This sample carries 100,000 to 120,000 clones, around 80% of them seen once, and the ten largest clones take about 6.8%. The sample taken for sequencing was PBMCs. Source of these receptors: a man under 40 in good health and CMV-seropositive. Each CDR3 is given with its conserved first and last residue. D genes are given only for firm matches. Not every row has a clone size; where given, it reads once, few, many or a size class.

J | V | D | size | DNA | CDR3
TRBJ2-1 | TRBV6-1 | TRBD1 | NA | TGTGCCAGCAGTGAAGCGGGACAGCCTCAAAATGAGCAGTTCTTC | CASSEAGQPQNEQFF
TRBJ2-1 | TRBV18 | TRBD2 | NA | TGTGCCAGCTCACCCCCCCGGACTAGCGGAATCTACAATGAGCAGTTCTTC | CASSPPRTSGIYNEQFF
TRBJ2-7 | TRBV19 | NA | NA | TGTGCCAGTAGTAAAGGGGCCGAGCAGTACTTC | CASSKGAEQYF
TRBJ2-1 | TRBV30 | TRBD2 | NA | TGTGCCTGGAGCACAGGACTAGCGCACAATGAGCAGTTCTTC | CAWSTGLAHNEQFF
TRBJ2-7 | TRBV11-2 | TRBD1 | once | TGTGCCAGCAGTCTCTCACAGGGGGAGGTCTACGAGCAGTACTTC | CASSLSQGEVYEQYF
TRBJ1-2 | TRBV5-6 | NA | NA | TGTGCCAGCAGCCCACAGGCTTTTTTCGGGGGCTACACCTTC | CASSPQAFFGGYTF
TRBJ2-7 | TRBV6-6 | NA | NA | TGTGCCAGCAGCGACGCGGCGGTTCGGGCCTACGAGCAGTACTTC | CASSDAAVRAYEQYF
TRBJ2-3 | TRBV5-1 | NA | NA | TGCGCCAGCAGCTTGGGCGGGGCCGCAGATACGCAGTATTTT | CASSLGGAADTQYF
TRBJ1-4 | TRBV15 | NA | NA | TGTGCCACCAGCAGAGCCCTAGCCGTGGAGGGGCGGGAAAAACTGTTTTTT | CATSRALAVEGREKLFF
TRBJ1-1 | TRBV21-1 | NA | NA | TGTGCTAGCAGCAAAGATCAGGGGGCGAACACTGAAGCTTTCTTT | CASSKDQGANTEAFF
TRBJ2-1 | TRBV30 | NA | NA | TGTGCCTGGAGATCGGACAGTTACAATGAGCAGTTCTTC | CAWRSDSYNEQFF
TRBJ1-2 | TRBV7-8 | TRBD1 | NA | TGTGCCAGCAGCCTAGGGACAGGGTCATATGGCTACACCTTC | CASSLGTGSYGYTF
TRBJ2-7 | TRBV9 | NA | NA | TGTGCCAGCAGCGTAGGCCCCACCTCCTACGAGCAGTACTTC | CASSVGPTSYEQYF
TRBJ2-7 | TRBV5-1 | NA | NA | TGCGCCAGCAGCGCGGGGGCGCGCGAGCAGTACTTC | CASSAGAREQYF
TRBJ2-2 | TRBV10-3 | TRBD1 | NA | TGTGCCACGACAGGGGGCACGAACACCGGGGAGCTGTTTTTT | CATTGGTNTGELFF
TRBJ2-5 | TRBV7-2 | NA | NA | TGTGCCAGCAGCCGGACAACTCAAGAGACCCAGTACTTC | CASSRTTQETQYF
TRBJ1-5 | TRBV7-9 | TRBD1 | once | TGTGCCAGCAGCTTAGTTGGGACAGGGGGCCCGAACTTAAATCAGCCCCAGCATTTT | CASSLVGTGGPNLNQPQHF
TRBJ2-3 | TRBV7-6 | TRBD2 | NA | TGTGCCAGCAGCTCTATAGCGGGGGGGACGGCAGATACGCAGTATTTT | CASSSIAGGTADTQYF
TRBJ1-6 | TRBV5-4 | TRBD1 | once | TGTGCCAGCAGCTGGGACAGGGGAAATTCACCCCTCCACTTT | CASSWDRGNSPLHF
TRBJ2-5 | TRBV7-2 | NA | NA | TGTGCCAGCAGATCAGAAGGTAGAGGATTCCAAGAGACCCAGTACTTC | CASRSEGRGFQETQYF
TRBJ1-4 | TRBV5-1 | NA | NA | TGCGCCAGCAGCTTTGGACAGACCAATGAAAAACTGTTTTTT | CASSFGQTNEKLFF
TRBJ2-3 | TRBV23-1 | TRBD2 | NA | TGCGCCAGCAGTCAAAGACCCGGGACTAGCGGGGGGGCAGCTACGCAGTATTTT | CASSQRPGTSGGAATQYF
TRBJ1-3 | TRBV7-3 | TRBD1 | NA | TGTGCCAGCAGCTCGGGACAGCCTTCTGGAAACACCATATATTTT | CASSSGQPSGNTIYF
TRBJ2-2 | TRBV7-3 | NA | NA | TGTGCCAGCAGCTTATTTGGGACTGCGAACACCGGGGAGCTGTTTTTT | CASSLFGTANTGELFF
TRBJ1-4 | TRBV30 | NA | NA | TGTGCCTGGAGCAGAGGGGGTGAAAAACTGTTTTTT | CAWSRGGEKLFF
TRBJ2-7 | TRBV7-9 | TRBD2 | NA | TGTGCCAGCAGCCTGACTAGCGGGGGGGCCCCGGGCTACGAGCAGTACTTC | CASSLTSGGAPGYEQYF
TRBJ2-7 | TRBV28 | TRBD1 | NA | TGTGCCTTAAGTCCGGGACAGGGATGGGACGAGCAGTACTTC | CALSPGQGWDEQYF
TRBJ2-7 | TRBV10-3 | NA | few | TGTGCCATCAGTGGGCTTGATGGTTCTTCCGAGCAGTACTTC | CAISGLDGSSEQYF
TRBJ1-1 | TRBV7-9 | NA | NA | TGTGCCAGCAGCACCCGGACGAGGGAGGGAATGAACACTGAAGCTTTCTTT | CASSTRTREGMNTEAFF
TRBJ2-7 | TRBV19 | TRBD1 | once | TGTGCCAGTAGTCGGGACAGTACGTTCTCCTACGAGCAGTACTTC | CASSRDSTFSYEQYF
TRBJ2-5 | TRBV30 | TRBD2 | NA | TGTGCCTGGAGTGTAACTAGCGGGAGGCCCCAGTACTTC | CAWSVTSGRPQYF
TRBJ1-2 | TRBV29-1 | NA | NA | TGCAGCACCCTGGGGCCGTATGGCTACACCTTC | CSTLGPYGYTF
TRBJ2-2 | TRBV7-9 | NA | NA | TGTGCCAGCGGCAGGGGATCCGGGGAGCTGTTTTTT | CASGRGSGELFF
TRBJ2-1 | TRBV5-1 | TRBD2 | NA | TGCGCCAGCAGCTTGGTTGGACTAGACTACAATGAGCAGTTCTTC | CASSLVGLDYNEQFF
TRBJ2-3 | TRBV7-6 | NA | NA | TGTGCCAGCAGCTTAGACCCCGGGTTACCTATGAGTGGCACAGATACGCAGTATTTT | CASSLDPGLPMSGTDTQYF
TRBJ1-5 | TRBV9 | NA | NA | TGTGCCAGCAGCGTAGATAGGGGCCCTTCTAGCAATCAGCCCCAGCATTTT | CASSVDRGPSSNQPQHF
TRBJ1-2 | TRBV5-6 | TRBD1 | once | TGTGCCAGCAGCTTGAGTTTTGAAGGGACAGTAGATGGCTACACCTTC | CASSLSFEGTVDGYTF
TRBJ1-4 | TRBV15 | NA | NA | TGTGCCACCAGCAGAGCAAGAGTGGGGCCCACTAATGAAAAACTGTTTTTT | CATSRARVGPTNEKLFF
TRBJ2-5 | TRBV5-1 | TRBD1 | once | TGCGCCAGCAGCTTGATGGGACAGGGTGGGCAAGAGACCCAGTACTTC | CASSLMGQGGQETQYF
TRBJ1-4 | TRBV27 | NA | NA | TGTGCCAGCAGTTTGACAATAGCTAATGAAAAACTGTTTTTT | CASSLTIANEKLFF
TRBJ2-1 | TRBV7-9 | TRBD2 | NA | TGTGCCAGCAGCTTAGAGGGACTAGCGGGGGGCGGTTCCCCGTTCTTC | CASSLEGLAGGGSPFF
TRBJ2-7 | TRBV5-1 | NA | NA | TGCGCCAGCAGACGGGGTGAAATTGACGCCTACGAGCAGTACTTC | CASRRGEIDAYEQYF